This paragraph covers one T cell receptor beta chain sequence. Its antigen is still unknown. Lung cancer patients with chemo-refractory metastatic non-small-cell disease were given focal radiation plus CTLA-4 blockade with ipilimumab. Using immunoSEQ multiplex PCR, the repertoire was profiled, and TCRdb retains in-frame clones only, with some absent. The sample holds approximately 50,000 clones, 65% to 90% seen once. The CDR3 is 15 residues long. CDR1 and CDR2 (germline): MNHEY, SMNVEV (reference sequence). Trimming took 5 bases from V and 2 from J, leaving 16 bases between them. This entry comes from a study of radiotherapy plus CTLA-4 blockade in lung cancer. About the research overall: 15% to 20% of patients responded objectively, and 25% to 40% achieved disease control. Regarding the study as a whole: Reportedly, early blood T cell clone dynamics best predicted response, with interferon-beta. Expansion in blood of tumor-derived TCR clones was seen after radiotherapy plus ipilimumab.

The source was peripheral blood, collected from a patient treated with radiotherapy plus ipilimumab. The rearrangement uses TRBV27 and TRBJ2-7; TRBD1 might be the D (6 bases). The receptor's source is a human donor with non-small cell lung cancer that progressed on radiotherapy plus ipilimumab. Some clones in this sample may be carry-over from other donors' samples. The CDR3 DNA reads TGTGCCAGCAGTCTCTGGGGGCCTTTAACCTACGAGCAGTACTTC. It translates to CASSLWGPLTYEQYF.